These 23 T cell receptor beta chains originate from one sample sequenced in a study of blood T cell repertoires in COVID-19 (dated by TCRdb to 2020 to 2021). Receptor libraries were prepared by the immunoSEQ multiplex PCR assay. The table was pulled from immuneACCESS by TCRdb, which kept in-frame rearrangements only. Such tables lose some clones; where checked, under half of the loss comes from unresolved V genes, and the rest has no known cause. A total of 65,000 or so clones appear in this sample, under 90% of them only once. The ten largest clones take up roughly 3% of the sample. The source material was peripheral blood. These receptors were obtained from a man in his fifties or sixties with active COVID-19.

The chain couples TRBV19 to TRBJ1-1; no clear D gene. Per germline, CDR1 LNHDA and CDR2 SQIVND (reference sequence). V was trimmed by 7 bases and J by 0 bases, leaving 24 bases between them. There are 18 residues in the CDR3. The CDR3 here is CASTKRAAGEPMNTEAFF. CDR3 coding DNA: TGTGCCAGTACCAAAAGGGCGGCGGGAGAGCCTATGAACACTGAAGCTTTCTTT.

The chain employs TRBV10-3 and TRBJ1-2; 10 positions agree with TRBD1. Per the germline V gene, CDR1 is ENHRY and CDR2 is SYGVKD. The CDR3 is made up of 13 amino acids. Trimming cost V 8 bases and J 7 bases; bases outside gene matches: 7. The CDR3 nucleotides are TGTGCCATCCTACCGGACAGGGGGGGTGGCTACACCTTC. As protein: CAILPDRGGGYTF.

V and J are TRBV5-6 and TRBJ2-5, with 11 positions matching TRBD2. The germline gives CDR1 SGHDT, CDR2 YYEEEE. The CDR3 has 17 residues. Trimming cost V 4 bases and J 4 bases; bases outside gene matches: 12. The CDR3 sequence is CASSLYWIAGGLETQYF. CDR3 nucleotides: TGTGCCAGCAGCCTCTATTGGATAGCGGGAGGGCTAGAGACCCAGTACTTC.

CDR3 bases: TGTGCCAGCAGTTTTCGGGGGATACGAGGAAACACCATATATTTT. Translating it yields CASSFRGIRGNTIYF. The chain is built from TRBV28 and TRBJ1-3, with D perhaps TRBD1 (5 bases). The CDR3 length is 15 residues. Germline assignment: CDR1 MDHEN and CDR2 SYDVKM. V was trimmed by 3 bases and J by 4 bases, leaving 13 bases between them.

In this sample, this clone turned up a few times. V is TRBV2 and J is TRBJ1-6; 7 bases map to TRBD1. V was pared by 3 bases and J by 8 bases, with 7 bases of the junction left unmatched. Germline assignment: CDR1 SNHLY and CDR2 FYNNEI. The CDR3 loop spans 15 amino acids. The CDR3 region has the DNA TGTGCCAGCAGTGAGAGGGACAGTGCTTATTCACCCCTCCACTTT. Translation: CASSERDSAYSPLHF.

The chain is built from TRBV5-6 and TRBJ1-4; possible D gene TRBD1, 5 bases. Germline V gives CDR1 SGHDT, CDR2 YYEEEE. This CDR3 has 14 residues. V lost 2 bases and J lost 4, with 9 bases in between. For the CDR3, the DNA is TGTGCCAGCAGCTTCAGGGAATATAATGAAAAACTGTTTTTT. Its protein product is CASSFREYNEKLFF.

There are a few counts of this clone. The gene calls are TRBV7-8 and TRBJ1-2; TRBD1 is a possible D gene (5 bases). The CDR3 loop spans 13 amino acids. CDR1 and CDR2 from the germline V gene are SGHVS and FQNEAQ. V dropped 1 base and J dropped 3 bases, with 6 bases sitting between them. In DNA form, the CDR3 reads TGTGCCAGCAGCTTAGGGGGGGACTATGGCTACACCTTC. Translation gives CASSLGGDYGYTF. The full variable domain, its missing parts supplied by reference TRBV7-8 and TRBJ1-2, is GAGVSQSPRYKVAKRGQDVALRCDPISGHVSLFWYQQALGQGPEFLTYFQNEAQLDKSGLPSDRFFAERPEGSVSTLKIQRTQQEDSAVYLCASSLGGDYGYTFGSGTRLTVV.

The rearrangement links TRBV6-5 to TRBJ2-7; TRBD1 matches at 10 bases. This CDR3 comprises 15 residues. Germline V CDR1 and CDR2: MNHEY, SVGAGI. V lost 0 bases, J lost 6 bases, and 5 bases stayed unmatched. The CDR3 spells CASSYSRQGAGEQYF. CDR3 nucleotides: TGTGCCAGCAGTTACTCGAGACAGGGGGCCGGCGAGCAGTACTTC.

CDR3 residues: CASSVPTVNTEAFF. CDR3 in DNA: TGTGCCAGCAGCGTCCCGACAGTGAACACTGAAGCTTTCTTT. The chain recombines TRBV7-9 with TRBJ1-1; a weak D match, TRBD1 (5 bases). The V end was cut by 5 bases, the J end by 0 bases, with 10 bases between. The CDR3 loop spans 14 amino acids. Germline V lookup: CDR1 SEHNR, CDR2 FQNEAQ (reference sequence).

The DNA of the CDR3 is TGTGCCAGCAGGACGGGACTTTTGAACACTGAAGCTTTCTTT. This encodes CASRTGLLNTEAFF. The chain carries TRBV13 and TRBJ1-1; tentative D call: TRBD1 (5 bases). Germline CDR1 PRHDT, CDR2 FYEKMQ (reference sequence). V lost 6 bases and J lost 0, with 11 bases in between. The CDR3 loop spans 14 amino acids.

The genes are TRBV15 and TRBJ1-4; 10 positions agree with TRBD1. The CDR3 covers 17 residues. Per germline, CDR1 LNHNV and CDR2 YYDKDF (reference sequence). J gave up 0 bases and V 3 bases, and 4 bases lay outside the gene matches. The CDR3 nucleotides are TGTGCCACCAGCAGTACCGGGACAGGGGCAACTAATGAAAAACTGTTTTTT. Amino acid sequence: CATSSTGTGATNEKLFF.

The CDR3 loop is CASSFRDRVNTGELFF. CDR3 sequence (DNA): TGTGCCAGCAGCTTCCGGGACAGGGTGAACACCGGGGAGCTGTTTTTT. The rearrangement joins TRBV7-9 to TRBJ2-2, with 9 bases lining up with TRBD1. The length of the CDR3 is 16 residues. V shed 3 bases, J shed 1 base, and the junction held 3 bases outside the gene matches. Germline V CDR1 and CDR2: SEHNR, FQNEAQ (reference sequence).

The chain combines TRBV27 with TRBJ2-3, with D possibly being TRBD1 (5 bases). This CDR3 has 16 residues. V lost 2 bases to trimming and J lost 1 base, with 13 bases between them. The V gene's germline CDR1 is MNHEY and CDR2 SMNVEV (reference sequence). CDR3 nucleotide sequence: TGTGCCAGCAGTTTAGGGTCAGGGTGGGGCACAGATACGCAGTATTTT. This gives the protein CASSLGSGWGTDTQYF.

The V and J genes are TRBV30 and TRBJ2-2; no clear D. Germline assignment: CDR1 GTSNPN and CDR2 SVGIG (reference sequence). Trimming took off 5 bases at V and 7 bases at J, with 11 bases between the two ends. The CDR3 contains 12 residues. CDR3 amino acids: CAWARSSGELFF. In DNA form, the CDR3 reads TGTGCCTGGGCCCGATCTAGCGGGGAGCTGTTTTTT.

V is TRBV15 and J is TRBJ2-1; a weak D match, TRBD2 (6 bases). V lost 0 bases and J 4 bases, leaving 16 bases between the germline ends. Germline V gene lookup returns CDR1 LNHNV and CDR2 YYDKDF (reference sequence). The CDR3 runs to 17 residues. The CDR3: CATSRDLYGTGYNEQFF. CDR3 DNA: TGTGCCACCAGCAGAGATCTCTATGGGACTGGTTACAATGAGCAGTTCTTC. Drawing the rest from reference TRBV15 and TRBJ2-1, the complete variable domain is DAMVIQNPRYQVTQFGKPVTLSCSQTLNHNVMYWYQQKSSQAPKLLFHYYDKDFNNEADTPDNFQSRRPNTSFCFLDIRSPGLGDTAMYLCATSRDLYGTGYNEQFFGPGTRLTVL.

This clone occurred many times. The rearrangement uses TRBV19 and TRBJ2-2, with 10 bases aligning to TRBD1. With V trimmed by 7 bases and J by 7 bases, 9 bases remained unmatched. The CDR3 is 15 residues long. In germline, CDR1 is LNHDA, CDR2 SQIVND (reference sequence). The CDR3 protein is CASNGDRGAIGELFF. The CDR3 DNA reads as TGTGCCAGTAACGGGGACAGGGGAGCAATCGGGGAGCTGTTTTTT. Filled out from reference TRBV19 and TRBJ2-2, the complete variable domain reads DGGITQSPKYLFRKEGQNVTLSCEQNLNHDAMYWYRQDPGQGLRLIYYSQIVNDFQKGDIAEGYSVSREKKESFPLTVTSAQKNPTAFYLCASNGDRGAIGELFFGEGSRLTVL.

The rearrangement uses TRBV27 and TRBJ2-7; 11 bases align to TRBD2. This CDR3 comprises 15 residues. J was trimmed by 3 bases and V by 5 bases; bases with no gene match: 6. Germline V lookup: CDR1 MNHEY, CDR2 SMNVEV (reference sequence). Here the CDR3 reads CASSLGTSGVYEQYF. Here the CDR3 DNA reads TGTGCCAGCAGTCTGGGGACTAGCGGAGTCTACGAGCAGTACTTC.

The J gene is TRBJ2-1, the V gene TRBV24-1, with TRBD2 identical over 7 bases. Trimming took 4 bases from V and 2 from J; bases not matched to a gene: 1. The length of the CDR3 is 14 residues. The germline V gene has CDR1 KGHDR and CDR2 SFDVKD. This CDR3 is CATSESGAYNEQFF. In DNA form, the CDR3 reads TGTGCCACCAGTGAAAGCGGGGCCTACAATGAGCAGTTCTTC.

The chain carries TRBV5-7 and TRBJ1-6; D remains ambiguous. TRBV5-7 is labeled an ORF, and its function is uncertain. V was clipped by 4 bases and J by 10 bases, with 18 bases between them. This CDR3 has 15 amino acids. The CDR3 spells CASSPGNFPLSPLHF. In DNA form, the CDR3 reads TGTGCCAGCAGCCCGGGGAATTTCCCTTTGTCACCCCTCCACTTT.

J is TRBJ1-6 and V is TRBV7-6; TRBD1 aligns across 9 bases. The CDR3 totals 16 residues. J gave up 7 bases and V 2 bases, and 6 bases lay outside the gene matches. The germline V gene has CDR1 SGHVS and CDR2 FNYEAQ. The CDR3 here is CASSLTGGIGNSPLHF. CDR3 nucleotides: TGTGCCAGCAGCTTAACAGGGGGCATAGGGAATTCACCCCTCCACTTT.

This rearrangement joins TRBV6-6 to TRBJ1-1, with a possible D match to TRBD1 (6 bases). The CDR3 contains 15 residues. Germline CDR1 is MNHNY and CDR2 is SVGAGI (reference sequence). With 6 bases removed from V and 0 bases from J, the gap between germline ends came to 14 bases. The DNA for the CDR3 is TGTGCCAGCAGGCTCGTACAGGGCATGAACACTGAAGCTTTCTTT. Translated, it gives CASRLVQGMNTEAFF.

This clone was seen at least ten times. The CDR3 sequence: CASSLSSGTSDTQYF. DNA for the CDR3: TGTGCCAGCAGCTTAAGTAGCGGGACGTCAGATACGCAGTATTTT. J is TRBJ2-3 and V is TRBV7-3, with TRBD2 matching over 8 bases. CDR1 SGHTA and CDR2 FQGTGA come from the germline V gene. The CDR3 has 15 amino acids. Losses at the gene ends were 1 base for V and 4 bases for J; bases not matched to a gene: 4.

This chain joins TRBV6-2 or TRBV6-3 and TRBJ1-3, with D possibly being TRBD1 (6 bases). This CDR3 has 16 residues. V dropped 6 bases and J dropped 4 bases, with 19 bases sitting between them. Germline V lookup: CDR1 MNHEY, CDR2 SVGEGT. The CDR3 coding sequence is TGTGCCAGCAGCCCGGACAGCGCTATATTGGGAAACACCATATATTTT. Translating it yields CASSPDSAILGNTIYF.